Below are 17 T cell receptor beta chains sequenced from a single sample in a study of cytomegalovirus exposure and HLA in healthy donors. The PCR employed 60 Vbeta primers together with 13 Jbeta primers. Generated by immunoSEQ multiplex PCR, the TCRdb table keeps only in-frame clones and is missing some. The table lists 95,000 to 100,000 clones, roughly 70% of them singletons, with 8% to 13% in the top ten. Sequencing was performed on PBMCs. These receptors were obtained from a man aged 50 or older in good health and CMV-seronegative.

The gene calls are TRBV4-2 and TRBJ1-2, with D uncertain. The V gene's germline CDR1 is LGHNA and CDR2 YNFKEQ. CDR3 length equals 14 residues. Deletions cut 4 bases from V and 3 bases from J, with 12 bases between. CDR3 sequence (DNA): TGTGCCAGCAGCCCAGCGGGGATAGACTATGGCTACACCTTC. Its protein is CASSPAGIDYGYTF.

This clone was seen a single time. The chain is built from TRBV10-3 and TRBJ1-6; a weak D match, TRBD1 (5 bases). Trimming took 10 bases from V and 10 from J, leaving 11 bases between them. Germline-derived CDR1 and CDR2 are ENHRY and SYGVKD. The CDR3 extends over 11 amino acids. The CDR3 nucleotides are TGTGCCACCAGAGGGGAATCACCCCTCCACTTT. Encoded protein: CATRGESPLHF.

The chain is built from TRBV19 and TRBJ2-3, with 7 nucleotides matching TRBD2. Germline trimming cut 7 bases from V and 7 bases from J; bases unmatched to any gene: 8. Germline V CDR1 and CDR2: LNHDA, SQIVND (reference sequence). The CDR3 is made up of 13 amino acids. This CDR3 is CASTFGGSNTQYF. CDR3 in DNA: TGTGCCAGTACCTTCGGGGGGTCCAATACGCAGTATTTT.

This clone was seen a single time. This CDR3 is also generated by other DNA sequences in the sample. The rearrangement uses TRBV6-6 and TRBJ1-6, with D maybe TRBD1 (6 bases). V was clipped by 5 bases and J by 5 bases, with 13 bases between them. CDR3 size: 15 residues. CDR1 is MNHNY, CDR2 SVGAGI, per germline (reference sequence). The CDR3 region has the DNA TGTGCCAGCAGTGACCGGGACAACAATAATTCACCCCTCCACTTT. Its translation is CASSDRDNNNSPLHF.

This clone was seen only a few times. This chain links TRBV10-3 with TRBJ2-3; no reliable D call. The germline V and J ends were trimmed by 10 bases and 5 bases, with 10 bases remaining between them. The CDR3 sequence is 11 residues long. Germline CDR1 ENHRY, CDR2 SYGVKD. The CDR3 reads CATSGEDTQYF. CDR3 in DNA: TGTGCCACCTCCGGAGAAGATACGCAGTATTTT.

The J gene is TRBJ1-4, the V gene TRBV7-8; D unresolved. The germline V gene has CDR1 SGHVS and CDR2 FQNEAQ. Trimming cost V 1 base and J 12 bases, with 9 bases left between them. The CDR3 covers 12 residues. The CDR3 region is CASSLEDYELFF. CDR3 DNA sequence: TGTGCCAGCAGCTTAGAGGACTATGAACTGTTTTTT.

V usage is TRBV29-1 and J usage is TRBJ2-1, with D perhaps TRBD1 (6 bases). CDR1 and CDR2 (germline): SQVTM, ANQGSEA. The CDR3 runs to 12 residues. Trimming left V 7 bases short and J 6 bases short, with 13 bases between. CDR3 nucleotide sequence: TGCAGCGGCCGCCTAGGGGGCAATGAGCAGTTCTTC. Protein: CSGRLGGNEQFF.

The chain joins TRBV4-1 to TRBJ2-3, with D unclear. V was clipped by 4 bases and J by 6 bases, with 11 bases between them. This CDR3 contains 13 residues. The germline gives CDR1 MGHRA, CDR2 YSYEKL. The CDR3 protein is CASSPLLRDTQYF. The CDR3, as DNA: TGCGCCAGCAGCCCCTTATTGAGGGATACGCAGTATTTT.

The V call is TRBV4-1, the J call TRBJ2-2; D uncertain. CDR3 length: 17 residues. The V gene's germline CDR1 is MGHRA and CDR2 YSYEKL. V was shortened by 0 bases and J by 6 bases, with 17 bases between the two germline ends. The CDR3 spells CASSQDFELSGPGELFF. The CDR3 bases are TGCGCCAGCAGCCAAGATTTCGAATTGTCTGGGCCCGGGGAGCTGTTTTTT.

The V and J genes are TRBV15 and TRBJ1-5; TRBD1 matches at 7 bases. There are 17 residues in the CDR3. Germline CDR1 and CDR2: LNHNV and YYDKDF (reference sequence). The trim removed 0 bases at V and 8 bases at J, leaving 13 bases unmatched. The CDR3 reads CATSRDQGRGAGEPQHF. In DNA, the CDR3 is TGTGCCACCAGCAGAGATCAAGGCAGGGGGGCGGGCGAGCCCCAGCATTTT.

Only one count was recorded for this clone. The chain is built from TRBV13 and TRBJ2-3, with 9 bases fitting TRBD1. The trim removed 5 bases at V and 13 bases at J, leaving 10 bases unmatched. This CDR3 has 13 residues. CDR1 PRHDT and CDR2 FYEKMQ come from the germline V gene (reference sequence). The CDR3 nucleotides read TGTGCCAGCAGCAAAACAGGGGGCGCGGGAAAGTATTTT. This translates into CASSKTGGAGKYF.

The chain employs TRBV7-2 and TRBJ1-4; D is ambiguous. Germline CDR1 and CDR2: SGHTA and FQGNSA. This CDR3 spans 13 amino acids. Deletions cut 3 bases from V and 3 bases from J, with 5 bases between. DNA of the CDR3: TGTGCCAGCAGCTTCCGGTCTAATGAAAAACTGTTTTTT. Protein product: CASSFRSNEKLFF.

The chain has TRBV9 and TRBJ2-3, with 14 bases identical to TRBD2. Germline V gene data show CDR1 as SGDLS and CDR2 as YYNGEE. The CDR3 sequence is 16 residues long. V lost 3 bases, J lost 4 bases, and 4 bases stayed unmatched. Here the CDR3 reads CASSEGLAGVSDTQYF. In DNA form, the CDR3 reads TGTGCCAGCAGCGAGGGACTAGCGGGAGTTTCAGATACGCAGTATTTT.

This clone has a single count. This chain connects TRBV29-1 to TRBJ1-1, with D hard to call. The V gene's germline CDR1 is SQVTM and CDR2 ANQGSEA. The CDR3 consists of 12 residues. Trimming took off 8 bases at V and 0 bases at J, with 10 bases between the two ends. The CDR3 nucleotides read TGCAGCACCTTAAGCATGAACACTGAAGCTTTCTTT. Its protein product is CSTLSMNTEAFF.

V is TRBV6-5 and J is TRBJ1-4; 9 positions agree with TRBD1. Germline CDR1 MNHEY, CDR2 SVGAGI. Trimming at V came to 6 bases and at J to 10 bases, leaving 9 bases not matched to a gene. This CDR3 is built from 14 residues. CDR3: CASSSGQGKGKLFF. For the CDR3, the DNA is TGTGCCAGCAGCTCCGGACAGGGGAAGGGAAAACTGTTTTTT.

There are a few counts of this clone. CDR3 sequence reads: CASSLYPLGTANQPQHF. The CDR3 nucleotides read TGCGCCAGCAGCCTTTACCCGTTGGGGACAGCCAATCAGCCCCAGCATTTT. This rearrangement joins TRBV4-1 to TRBJ1-5; 7 nucleotides line up with TRBD1. The CDR3 spans 17 residues. Germline V gene sequence: CDR1 MGHRA, CDR2 YSYEKL. V shed 4 bases, J shed 3 bases, and the junction held 12 bases outside the gene matches.

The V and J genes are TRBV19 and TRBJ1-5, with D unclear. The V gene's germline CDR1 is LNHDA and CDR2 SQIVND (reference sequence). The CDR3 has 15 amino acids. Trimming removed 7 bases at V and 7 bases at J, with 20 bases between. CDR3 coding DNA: TGTGCCAGTAAATCCCACCAGGCCCTGGGCCAGCCCCAGCATTTT. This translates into CASKSHQALGQPQHF.